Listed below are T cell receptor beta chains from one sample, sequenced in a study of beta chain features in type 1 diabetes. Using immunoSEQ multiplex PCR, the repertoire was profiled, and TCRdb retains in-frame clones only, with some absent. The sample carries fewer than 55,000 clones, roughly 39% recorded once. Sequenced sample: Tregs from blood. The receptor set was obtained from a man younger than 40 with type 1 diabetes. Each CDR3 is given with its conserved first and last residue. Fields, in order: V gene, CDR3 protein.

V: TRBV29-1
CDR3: CSASTGSEKLFF

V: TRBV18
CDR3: CASSGLAGVGETQYF

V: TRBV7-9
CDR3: CASSLGTAIQYF

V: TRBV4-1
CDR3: CASSQGDRTRLNIQYF

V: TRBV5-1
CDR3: CASSRASGTSTDTQYF

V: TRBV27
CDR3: CASSWTGRTGELFF

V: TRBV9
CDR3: CASSGETLSSSYNEQFF

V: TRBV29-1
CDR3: CSVAGLVNTGELFF

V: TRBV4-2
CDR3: CASSQGLVIEEKLFF

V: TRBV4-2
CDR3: CASSQVRAGTSGSNEQFF

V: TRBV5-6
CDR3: CASSETGFAGANVLTF

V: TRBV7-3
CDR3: CASSVTGMGGYNEQFF

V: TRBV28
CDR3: CASSRPGTGLNTQYF

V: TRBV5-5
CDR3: CASSLQWLAGGMTPYNEQFF

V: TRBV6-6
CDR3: CASSLGQGTAGREQFF

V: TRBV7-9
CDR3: CASSLDGATNYGYTF

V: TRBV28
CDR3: CASQAGVSSTDTQYF

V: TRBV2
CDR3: CASSGELRETQYF

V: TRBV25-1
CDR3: CATQDRGATEAFF

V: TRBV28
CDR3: CASMSSSGRAYYNEQFF

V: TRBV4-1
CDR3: CASSHVAGVQETQYF

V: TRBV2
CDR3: CASQDRGRHTEAFF

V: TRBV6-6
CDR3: CASSSSEGRRNEQFF

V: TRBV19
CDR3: CASTTGRKSQPQHF

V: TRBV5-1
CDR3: CASSLTLSTYEQYF

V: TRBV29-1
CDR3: CSVEIGAGQPQHF

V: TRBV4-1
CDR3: CAWRVQGAGEQYF

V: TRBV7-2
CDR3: CASSLAGGPGTQYF

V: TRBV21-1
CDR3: CASSTAGGFDTQYF

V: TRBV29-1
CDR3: CSVGGDRGGTGELFF

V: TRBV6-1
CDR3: CASVAGDGGYTF

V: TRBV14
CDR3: CASSQDLRMPAFF

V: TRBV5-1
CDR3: CASSLEASQYTGELFF

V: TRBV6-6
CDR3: CASSYRQGSDTQYF

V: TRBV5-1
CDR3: CASSLNTGAGTDTQYF

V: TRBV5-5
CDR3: CAGGTGAYEQYF

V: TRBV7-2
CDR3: CASSSGLAGGNIQYF

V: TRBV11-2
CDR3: CASSFQAGVGEQFF

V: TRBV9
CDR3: CASSPKQGQETQYF